These 6 T cell receptor beta chains share one sample of origin, sequenced in a study of blood T cell repertoires in COVID-19. The protocol was immunoSEQ multiplex PCR, while the TCRdb copy is restricted to in-frame clones and leaves out a portion. The profile shows tens of thousands of clones, about 88% of them singletons. The sequencing sample was made of peripheral blood. These receptors all come from a man in his forties with active COVID-19.

The chain employs TRBV5-8 and TRBJ2-5; unclear D gene. Per germline, CDR1 SGHTS and CDR2 YDEGEE. The CDR3 sequence is 14 residues long. V was trimmed by 1 base and J by 1 base, leaving 8 bases between them. CDR3: CASSLRQAQETQYF. DNA of the CDR3: TGTGCCAGCAGCTTGAGGCAGGCCCAAGAGACCCAGTACTTC.

The chain links TRBV4-2 to TRBJ1-5; D is unclear. V gave up 0 bases and J gave up 3 bases, with 12 bases separating them. Per germline, CDR1 LGHNA and CDR2 YNFKEQ. The CDR3 totals 16 residues. CDR3 DNA sequence: TGTGCCAGCAGCCAAGATGTCCCGACTAACAATCAGCCCCAGCATTTT. Translation: CASSQDVPTNNQPQHF.

The gene calls are TRBV10-2 and TRBJ2-5, with 10 bases matching TRBD1. Trimming took 10 bases from V and 5 from J; bases not matched to a gene: 10. The V gene's germline CDR1 is WSHSY and CDR2 SAAADI. CDR3 size: 14 residues. Here the CDR3 reads CATSSWGQGETQYF. The CDR3 bases are TGCGCCACCTCCTCCTGGGGACAGGGGGAGACCCAGTACTTC.

A single count supports this clone. V and J are TRBV28 and TRBJ1-5; D ambiguous. V was pared by 7 bases and J by 3 bases, with 13 bases between. The CDR3 length is 14 residues. Germline V gives CDR1 MDHEN, CDR2 SYDVKM. CDR3 in amino acids: CASTVDSLNQPQHF. The CDR3 DNA follows: TGTGCCAGCACCGTCGACTCCCTCAATCAGCCCCAGCATTTT. The whole variable domain, remainder taken from reference TRBV28 and TRBJ1-5, is DVKVTQSSRYLVKRTGEKVFLECVQDMDHENMFWYRQDPGLGLRLIYFSYDVKMKEKGDIPEGYSVSREKKERFSLILESASTNQTSMYLCASTVDSLNQPQHFGDGTRLSIL.

CDR3 coding DNA: TGTGCCAGCAGTTTAGGAACAGGGCTGAATGAGCAGTTCTTC. This codes for CASSLGTGLNEQFF. The chain combines TRBV27 with TRBJ2-1; D may be TRBD1 (6 bases). The germline V gene encodes CDR1 MNHEY and CDR2 SMNVEV (reference sequence). The CDR3 contains 14 residues. Trimming removed 2 bases at V and 7 bases at J, with 12 bases between.

V and J are TRBV7-3 and TRBJ2-3, with TRBD2 matching 12 bases. The CDR3 has 16 residues. J lost 5 bases, V lost 5 bases, and 8 bases had no gene match. CDR1 and CDR2 from the germline V gene are SGHTA and FQGTGA. The CDR3: CASSPRLAGEEDTQYF. For the CDR3, the DNA is TGTGCCAGCAGCCCGCGACTAGCGGGAGAAGAAGATACGCAGTATTTT.